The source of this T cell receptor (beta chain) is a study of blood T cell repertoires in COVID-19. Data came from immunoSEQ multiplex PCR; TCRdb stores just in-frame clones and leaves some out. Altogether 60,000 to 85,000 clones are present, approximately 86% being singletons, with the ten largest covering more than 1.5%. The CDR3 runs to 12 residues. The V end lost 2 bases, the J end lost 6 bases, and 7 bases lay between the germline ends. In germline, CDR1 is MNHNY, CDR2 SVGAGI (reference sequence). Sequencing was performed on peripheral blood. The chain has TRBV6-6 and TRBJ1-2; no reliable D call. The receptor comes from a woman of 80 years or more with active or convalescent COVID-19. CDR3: CASSYLRDGYTF. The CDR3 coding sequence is TGTGCCAGCAGTTACCTTCGAGATGGCTACACCTTC.